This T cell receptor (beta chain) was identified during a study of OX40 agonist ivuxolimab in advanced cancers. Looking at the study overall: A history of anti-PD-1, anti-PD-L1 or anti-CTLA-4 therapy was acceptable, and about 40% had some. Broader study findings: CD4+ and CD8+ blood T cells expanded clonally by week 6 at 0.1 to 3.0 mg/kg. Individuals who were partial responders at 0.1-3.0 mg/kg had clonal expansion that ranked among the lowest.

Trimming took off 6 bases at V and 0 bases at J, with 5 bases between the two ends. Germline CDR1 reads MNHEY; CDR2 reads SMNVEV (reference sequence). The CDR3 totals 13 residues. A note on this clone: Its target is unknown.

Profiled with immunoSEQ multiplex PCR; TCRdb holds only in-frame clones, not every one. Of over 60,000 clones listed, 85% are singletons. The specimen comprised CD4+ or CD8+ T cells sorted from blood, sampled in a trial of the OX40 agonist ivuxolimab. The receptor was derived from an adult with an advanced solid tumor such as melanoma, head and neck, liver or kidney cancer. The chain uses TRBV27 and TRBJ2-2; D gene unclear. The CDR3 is CASSWSNTGELFF. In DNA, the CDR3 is TGTGCCAGCAGCTGGTCGAACACCGGGGAGCTGTTTTTT.